The subject of this entry is one T cell receptor beta chain. One junction end does not reproduce the germline sequence, and a read error may be involved. These data come from a study of tumor-infiltrating lymphocytes in primary liver carcinoma. The CDR3 is 15 residues long. Per the germline V gene, CDR1 is MDHEN and CDR2 is SYDVKM. Reverse transcription of 500 ng total RNA with a constant-region primer produced TCR beta cDNA. Investigators got TCR beta libraries out of three nested multiplex PCR rounds, done with slightly modified ARM-PCR. The first two PCR rounds used TRBV1-TRBV30 primers with a Cbeta primer, roughly 10 cycles each. TCRdb ran MiXCR on the multiplex PCR reads and lists one entry per CDR3 protein. The sample has about 350,000 distinct CDR3 sequences, less than 65% seen once; the top ten hold about 6.1%. Researchers drew blood RNA from unsorted whole blood and extracted germline DNA as well.

This TCR came from a middle-aged man with primary liver carcinoma and hepatitis B virus infection. The chain employs TRBV28 and TRBJ1-5, with unresolved D. Sequenced input: peripheral blood. The CDR3 DNA is TGTGCCAGCAGTTCCCCCTCAGTGTACAATCAGCCCCAGCTTTTT. It codes for CASSSPSVYNQPQLF. Full variable domain (rest looked up from reference TRBV28 and TRBJ1-5): DVKVTQSSRYLVKRTGEKVFLECVQDMDHENMFWYRQDPGLGLRLIYFSYDVKMKEKGDIPEGYSVSREKKERFSLILESASTNQTSMYLCASSSPSVYNQPQLFGDGTRLSIL.